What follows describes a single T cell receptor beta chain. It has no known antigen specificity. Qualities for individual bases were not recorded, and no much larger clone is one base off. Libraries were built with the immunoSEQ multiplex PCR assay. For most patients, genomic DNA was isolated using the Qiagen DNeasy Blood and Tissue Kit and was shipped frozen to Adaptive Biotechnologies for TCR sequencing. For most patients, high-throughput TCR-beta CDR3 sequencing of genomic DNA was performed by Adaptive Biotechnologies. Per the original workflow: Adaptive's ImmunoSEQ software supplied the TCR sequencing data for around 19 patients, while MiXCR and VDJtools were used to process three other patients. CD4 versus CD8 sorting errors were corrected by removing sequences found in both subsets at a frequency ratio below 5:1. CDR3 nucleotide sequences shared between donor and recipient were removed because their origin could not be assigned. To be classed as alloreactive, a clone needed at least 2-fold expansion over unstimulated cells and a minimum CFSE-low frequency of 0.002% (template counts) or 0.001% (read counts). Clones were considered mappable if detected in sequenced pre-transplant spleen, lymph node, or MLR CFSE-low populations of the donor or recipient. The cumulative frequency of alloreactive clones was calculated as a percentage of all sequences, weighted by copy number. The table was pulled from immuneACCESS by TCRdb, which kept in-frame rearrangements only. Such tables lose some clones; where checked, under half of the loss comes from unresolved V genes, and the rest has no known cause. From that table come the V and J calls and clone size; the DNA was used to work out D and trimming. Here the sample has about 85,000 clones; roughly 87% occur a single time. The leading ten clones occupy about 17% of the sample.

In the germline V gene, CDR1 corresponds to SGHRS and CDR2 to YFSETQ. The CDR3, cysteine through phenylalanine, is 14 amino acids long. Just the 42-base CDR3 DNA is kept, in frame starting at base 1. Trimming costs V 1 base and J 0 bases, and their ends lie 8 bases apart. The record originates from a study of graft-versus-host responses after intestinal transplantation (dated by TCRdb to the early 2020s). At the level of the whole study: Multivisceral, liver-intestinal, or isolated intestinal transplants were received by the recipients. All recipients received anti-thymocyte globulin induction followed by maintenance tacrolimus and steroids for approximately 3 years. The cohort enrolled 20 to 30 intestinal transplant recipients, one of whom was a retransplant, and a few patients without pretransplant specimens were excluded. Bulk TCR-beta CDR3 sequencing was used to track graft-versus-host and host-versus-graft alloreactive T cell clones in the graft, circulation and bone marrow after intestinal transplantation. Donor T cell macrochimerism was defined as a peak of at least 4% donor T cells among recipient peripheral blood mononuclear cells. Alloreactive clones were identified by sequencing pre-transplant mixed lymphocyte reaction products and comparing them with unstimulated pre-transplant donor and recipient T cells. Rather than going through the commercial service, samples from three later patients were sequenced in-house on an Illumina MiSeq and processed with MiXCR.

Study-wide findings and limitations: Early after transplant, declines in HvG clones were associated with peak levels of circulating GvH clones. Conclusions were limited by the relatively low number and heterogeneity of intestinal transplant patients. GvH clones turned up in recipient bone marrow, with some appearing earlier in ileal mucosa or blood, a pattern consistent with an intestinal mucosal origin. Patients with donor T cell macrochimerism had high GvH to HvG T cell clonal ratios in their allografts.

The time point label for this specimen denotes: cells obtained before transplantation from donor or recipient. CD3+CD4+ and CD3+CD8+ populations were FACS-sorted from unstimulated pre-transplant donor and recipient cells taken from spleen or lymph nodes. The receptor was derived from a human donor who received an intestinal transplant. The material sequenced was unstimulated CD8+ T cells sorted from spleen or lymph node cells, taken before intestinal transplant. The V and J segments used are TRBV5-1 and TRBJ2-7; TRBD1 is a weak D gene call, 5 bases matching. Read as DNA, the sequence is TGCGCCAGCAGCTTGTGGGGCAGCTCCTACGAGCAGTACTTC. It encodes CASSLWGSSYEQYF.